This T cell receptor (beta chain) was captured by sequencing in a study of T cells after yellow fever vaccination (dated by TCRdb to about 2019). Regarding the complete study: Libraries from fractions with low cell numbers were prepared with the SMART-Seq v4 Ultra Low Input RNA kit. To follow T-cell clones before and after primary and booster YFV17D yellow fever vaccination, bulk TCR alpha and beta repertoires were sequenced over time. Two healthy male donors made up the cohort, one aged 18 to 29 years and the other aged 30 to 40 years. Blood was drawn at multiple timepoints before and after primary and secondary immunization, with bulk PBMC replicates and cell subsets isolated.

Sequenced on an Illumina NovaSeq 6000. TCR cDNA was synthesized by 5'RACE template switching, through which a universal primer site and unique molecular identifiers were introduced. cDNA synthesis was primed from both the TCR alpha and TCR beta constant segments. Library amplification used two PCR steps, and the second PCR step added sample barcodes and sequencing adapters. Sequencing of libraries was performed on Illumina HiSeq 2500 (2x100 bp) or NovaSeq (2x150 bp). As for the original processing: Demultiplexing of reads and collapsing into UMI consensus sequences were performed with MIGEC, and V(D)J alignment was carried out with MiXCR. Vaccine-responding clonotypes were identified with edgeR using replicate PBMC samples, with FDR below 0.01 and a log2 fold change above 5 up to day 15 being required. Bulk clonotypes were assigned CD4 or CD8 identity according to which sequenced CD4 or CD8 repertoire held them at higher abundance. The raw public data were reprocessed by TCRdb itself: fastp quality trimming at Q25, MiXCR clonotype calling, in-frame beta chains only. For every CDR3 protein sequence, its rows merge into one entry that carries the most common genes and DNA. TCRdb, not the authors, supplied the V and J calls. The sample data list some 160,000 distinct CDR3 sequences, and about a tenth of these were observed just once. Together, the top ten hold around 33% of the sample.

This clonotype has only a few counts. This clone's antigen is unknown. The record has no base qualities; no much larger clone is one base away. What the study reported, not specific to this receptor: Only a couple of donors were included in the study, so the extent to which the findings can be generalized is limited. Compared with the primary T-cell response, the secondary T-cell response was weaker but faster, peaking on day 5 rather than day 15. Computational filtering was needed because FACS-sorted repertoires could contain abundant contaminating clonotypes from the bulk population. A small share of clonotypes occurred in both CD4 and CD8 compartments, likely arising from convergent recombination. Most clones expanded after primary vaccination (around 96% of CD4 and roughly 91% of CD8) were re-detected after the booster, suggesting that broad memory maintenance occurred.

The sample's treatment or condition label, in plain terms: live attenuated yellow fever vaccine strain. PBMCs were isolated from peripheral blood using a standard Ficoll-Paque protocol. CD4 and CD8 T-cell fractions were isolated with Dynabeads CD4 and CD8 positive selection kits. RNA was extracted with TriZol from bulk PBMCs, CD4 and CD8 fractions, and dextramer-positive and dextramer-negative fractions. CDR1 and CDR2, per the germline V gene, are SGHRS and YFSETQ. Germline trimming: 3 bases from V, 4 bases from J; junction bases outside gene matches: 2. Including the terminal cysteine and phenylalanine, the CDR3 comprises 14 residues. Only the CDR3 DNA stays, 42 bases, in frame from base 1.

In this chain, TRBV5-1 is recombined with TRBJ1-2; the central 11 bases match TRBD1. The origin of this receptor is a man younger than 30 who received the YFV17D yellow fever vaccine. Source: CD8+ T cells sorted from PBMCs, taken 45 days after the yellow fever booster vaccination. At the DNA level, the sequence is TGCGCCAGCAGCTCGGGACAGGGGGTCTATGGCTACACCTTC. Its amino acids are CASSSGQGVYGYTF. Outside the CDR3, residues come from the reference TRBV5-1 and TRBJ1-2 proteins, so the full variable domain is: KAGVTQTPRYLIKTRGQQVTLSCSPISGHRSVSWYQQTPGQGLQFLFEYFSETQRNKGNFPGRFSGRQFSNSRSEMNVSTLELGDSALYLCASSSGQGVYGYTFGSGTRLTVV.